The 10 T cell receptor beta chains below all came from one sample that was sequenced in a study of T cells in Graves' hyperthyroidism and ophthalmopathy. Amplification targeted TCR beta CDR3 regions from RNA transcripts. A set of HTBI primers served as the primers for a first-round RT-PCR of the TCR CDR3. MiXCR, applied by TCRdb to the multiplex PCR reads, yields one record per CDR3 protein. The data contain 200,000 to 250,000 distinct CDR3 sequences, about 25% of them singletons. Specimen: blood. These receptors originate from a woman in her forties with Graves' ophthalmopathy.

At least ten counts were recorded for this clonotype. J is TRBJ1-1 and V is TRBV20-1; possibly TRBD1 for D (6 bases). Trimming took off 3 bases at V and 0 bases at J, with 11 bases between the two ends. Germline lookup yields CDR1 DFQATT and CDR2 SNEGSKA (reference sequence). The CDR3 has 14 residues. The CDR3 coding sequence is TGCAGTGCTAGCCCAGGGGTAATGAACACTGAAGCTTTCTTT. Its protein is CSASPGVMNTEAFF.

This clonotype was counted many times. The chain carries TRBV20-1 and TRBJ2-2, with D tentatively TRBD1 or TRBD2 (5 bases each). The CDR3 is 14 residues long. V dropped 3 bases and J dropped 4 bases, with 12 bases sitting between them. Germline V CDR1 and CDR2: DFQATT, SNEGSKA (reference sequence). The CDR3 loop is CSASGTLSTGELFF. In nucleotides, the CDR3 is TGCAGTGCTAGTGGGACCCTAAGCACCGGGGAGCTGTTTTTT.

This clonotype appeared many times. This chain connects TRBV6-5 to TRBJ2-4; no definite D call. This CDR3 spans 14 amino acids. V was trimmed by 0 bases and J by 0 bases, leaving 3 bases between them. Per germline, CDR1 MNHEY and CDR2 SVGAGI. The CDR3 coding sequence is TGTGCCAGCAGTTACTCTAAAGCCAAAAACATTCAGTACTTC. Its translation: CASSYSKAKNIQYF.

This clonotype was seen repeatedly, ten times or more. The V gene is TRBV14, the J gene TRBJ1-1, with D perhaps matching TRBD1 (5 bases). CDR1 is SGHDN and CDR2 is FVKESK in the germline V gene. The CDR3 sequence is 12 residues long. V was pared by 4 bases and J by 9 bases, with 12 bases between. CDR3 sequence: CASSPGTDKAFF. DNA for the CDR3: TGTGCCAGCAGCCCCGGGACGGACAAAGCTTTCTTT. The whole variable domain, filled in from reference TRBV14 and TRBJ1-1, reads EAGVTQFPSHSVIEKGQTVTLRCDPISGHDNLYWYRRVMGKEIKFLLHFVKESKQDESGMPNNRFLAERTGGTYSTLKVQPAELEDSGVYFCASSPGTDKAFFGQGTRLTVV.

This clonotype was seen at least ten times. This sequence joins TRBV5-1 and TRBJ2-7; the match to TRBD1 covers 9 bases. The trim removed 3 bases at V and 2 bases at J, leaving 6 bases unmatched. The length of the CDR3 is 15 residues. The germline gives CDR1 SGHRS, CDR2 YFSETQ. The CDR3 spells CASSSDRGLTYEQYF. The CDR3 DNA reads TGCGCCAGCAGCTCGGACAGGGGACTAACCTACGAGCAGTACTTC.

This clonotype was seen ten or more times. This sequence joins TRBV4-2 and TRBJ1-1; D may be TRBD1 (5 bases). There are 14 residues in the CDR3. Trimming cost V 0 bases and J 4 bases, with 9 bases left between them. In germline, CDR1 is LGHNA, CDR2 YNFKEQ. The CDR3 bases are TGTGCCAGCAGCCAAGATCAGGGTAGCACTGAAGCTTTCTTT. This codes for CASSQDQGSTEAFF.

This clonotype appeared many times. The chain is built from TRBV24-1 and TRBJ2-7; D is perhaps TRBD1 or TRBD2 (5 bases each). Germline CDR1 reads KGHDR; CDR2 reads SFDVKD. V was clipped by 1 base and J by 7 bases, with 10 bases between them. The CDR3 totals 13 residues. The CDR3 is CATSDFTGGEQYF. For the CDR3, the DNA is TGTGCCACCAGTGATTTTACAGGCGGGGAGCAGTACTTC.

The genes are TRBV5-6 and TRBJ1-2; the D gene is possibly TRBD1 (6 bases). V was pared by 4 bases and J by 2 bases, with 12 bases between. This CDR3 has 14 amino acids. Germline assignment: CDR1 SGHDT and CDR2 YYEEEE. Here the CDR3 DNA reads TGTGCCAGCAGCCGGGACAAGGGGAACTATGGCTACACCTTC. Amino acids: CASSRDKGNYGYTF. Filled out from reference TRBV5-6 and TRBJ1-2, the complete variable domain reads DAGVTQSPTHLIKTRGQQVTLRCSPKSGHDTVSWYQQALGQGPQFIFQYYEEEERQRGNFPDRFSGHQFPNYSSELNVNALLLGDSALYLCASSRDKGNYGYTFGSGTRLTVV.

There are many counts of this clonotype. J is TRBJ2-5 and V is TRBV2; 7 bases fit TRBD2. CDR1 and CDR2 from the germline V gene are SNHLY and FYNNEI. V lost 6 bases and J lost 1; bases outside the gene matches: 11. The CDR3 extends over 16 amino acids. Here the CDR3 reads CASSARAGAIQETQYF. For the CDR3, the DNA is TGTGCCAGCAGCGCTCGGGCGGGAGCCATCCAAGAGACCCAGTACTTC.

This clonotype appeared many times. The chain links TRBV10-3 to TRBJ2-2, with D possibly being TRBD2 (6 bases). The germline CDR1 and CDR2 sequences are ENHRY and SYGVKD. There are 13 residues in the CDR3. Trimming shortened V by 8 bases and J by 1 base, and 8 bases separated the two germline ends. The CDR3, as DNA: TGTGCCATCGACGGGGGGAACACCGGGGAGCTGTTTTTT. Translating gives CAIDGGNTGELFF.